Below, 28 T cell receptor beta chains from the same sample are listed, as sequenced in a study of cytomegalovirus exposure and HLA in healthy donors (dated 2017 in TCRdb). Receptors were amplified or captured by the immunoSEQ multiplex PCR assay. For the multiplex PCR, a mixture combining 60 forward primers for TCR Vbeta segments and 13 reverse primers for TCR Jbeta segments was used. TCRdb provides this immuneACCESS table in a form limited to in-frame rearrangements. Some clones are lacking; in checked studies, under half of them reflect an unresolved V gene, and why the rest are absent is not known. This sample lists some 120,000 clones; around three quarters were detected once. Of the sample, 1% falls within the top ten clones. The sequenced sample consisted of PBMCs. All receptors come from a man aged 40-49 years in good health and CMV-seronegative.

The gene calls are TRBV5-4 and TRBJ2-7; 10 bases fit TRBD2. The CDR3 length is 15 residues. V gave up 0 bases and J gave up 3 bases; unmatched junction bases: 3. In germline, CDR1 is SGHNT, CDR2 YYREEE (reference sequence). CDR3 region: CASSLVTSGNYEQYF. DNA of the CDR3: TGTGCCAGCAGCTTGGTCACTAGCGGGAACTACGAGCAGTACTTC.

The V gene is TRBV6-1, the J gene TRBJ2-2; D possibly corresponds to TRBD2 (5 bases). V was pared by 5 bases and J by 6 bases, with 16 bases between. Looked up from germline, CDR1 is MNHNS and CDR2 is SASEGT. The CDR3 is made up of 15 amino acids. The CDR3, as DNA: TGTGCCAGCAGTCCTAGAGGGCAGAAAGCCGGGGAGCTGTTTTTT. The encoded protein is CASSPRGQKAGELFF.

The chain joins TRBV6-1 to TRBJ2-7; TRBD1 matches 7 bases. Per the germline V gene, CDR1 is MNHNS and CDR2 is SASEGT. Trimming removed 7 bases from V and 6 bases from J; junction bases left unmatched: 9. The CDR3 is 13 amino acids. In nucleotides, the CDR3 is TGTGCCAGCACTAGACAGGGACCCCGCGAGCAGTACTTC. It encodes CASTRQGPREQYF.

This clone was recorded once. This chain connects TRBV5-4 to TRBJ2-1, with TRBD1 identical over 9 bases. This CDR3 region has 18 residues. Germline V lookup: CDR1 SGHNT, CDR2 YYREEE (reference sequence). V lost 3 bases, J lost 6 bases, and 16 bases stayed unmatched. CDR3: CASSSRTGAKGLGNEQFF. DNA of the CDR3: TGTGCCAGCAGCTCAAGGACAGGGGCGAAAGGACTAGGCAATGAGCAGTTCTTC. Complete variable domain (other parts from reference TRBV5-4 and TRBJ2-1): ETGVTQSPTHLIKTRGQQVTLRCSSQSGHNTVSWYQQALGQGPQFIFQYYREEENGRGNFPPRFSGLQFPNYSSELNVNALELDDSALYLCASSSRTGAKGLGNEQFFGPGTRLTVL.

This clone was counted between two and nine times. The chain recombines TRBV7-2 with TRBJ2-5; the match to TRBD2 covers 10 bases. Germline V lookup: CDR1 SGHTA, CDR2 FQGNSA. The J segment lost 2 bases and the V segment lost 5 bases, leaving 2 bases of the junction unmatched. The CDR3 has 14 residues. The CDR3 nucleotides read TGTGCCAGCAGCCAGGGACTAGCGCAAGAGACCCAGTACTTC. Amino acids: CASSQGLAQETQYF.

This clone was picked up one time. V usage is TRBV25-1 and J usage is TRBJ1-5, with D uncertain. Trimming shortened V by 0 bases and J by 5 bases, and 5 bases separated the two germline ends. Germline lookup yields CDR1 MGHDK and CDR2 SYGVNS. The CDR3 runs 13 residues. The CDR3 DNA is TGTGCCAGCAGTGAATATCCGGATCAGCCCCAGCATTTT. Its protein product is CASSEYPDQPQHF.

This clone was seen a single time. V and J are TRBV27 and TRBJ1-6; D remains unclear. The length of the CDR3 is 14 residues. CDR1 MNHEY and CDR2 SMNVEV come from the germline V gene (reference sequence). V lost 6 bases, J lost 0 bases, and 6 bases lay in between. As DNA, the CDR3 is TGTGCCAGCAGGGCAAGCTCCTATAATTCACCCCTCCACTTT. It translates to CASRASSYNSPLHF.

A note on this clone: Mismatch with germline at one junction end may stem from a read error. The chain has TRBV28 and TRBJ2-7; TRBD2 agrees at 12 bases. The germline gives CDR1 MDHEN, CDR2 SYDVKM. CDR3 length: 11 residues. The CDR3 here is CSTSGSYEQYF. CDR3 DNA sequence: TGCTCGACTAGCGGGAGCTACGAGCAGTACTTC.

This clone was recorded only once. The chain is built from TRBV28 and TRBJ1-1; D is ambiguous. This CDR3 has 15 amino acids. V lost 5 bases and J 0 bases, leaving 13 bases between the germline ends. Per the germline V gene, CDR1 is MDHEN and CDR2 is SYDVKM. CDR3 sequence reads: CASSPPRGLNTEAFF. The CDR3 DNA sequence: TGTGCCAGCAGTCCACCCCGAGGTTTGAACACTGAAGCTTTCTTT.

CDR3 loop: CASSLWTGGRVSADTQYF. DNA for the CDR3: TGTGCCAGTAGTCTCTGGACAGGGGGCAGAGTTAGCGCAGATACGCAGTATTTT. This rearrangement joins TRBV19 to TRBJ2-3; 11 bases agree with TRBD1. The CDR3 is made up of 18 amino acids. The V segment lost 5 bases and the J segment 4 bases; nucleotides outside the gene matches: 14. Germline V gene data show CDR1 as LNHDA and CDR2 as SQIVND (reference sequence).

The chain is built from TRBV6-5 and TRBJ2-7, with 8 bases lining up with TRBD1. The germline gives CDR1 MNHEY, CDR2 SVGAGI. The CDR3 spans 15 residues. Trimming removed 6 bases from V and 0 bases from J; junction bases left unmatched: 7. CDR3 in amino acids: CASSLDRGPSYEQYF. In DNA, the CDR3 is TGTGCCAGCAGCCTCGACAGGGGACCCTCCTACGAGCAGTACTTC.

The chain carries TRBV7-7 and TRBJ2-5; TRBD1 aligns across 8 bases. The V segment lost 1 base and the J segment 6 bases; nucleotides outside the gene matches: 13. The CDR3 sequence is 17 residues long. Germline V CDR1 and CDR2: SSHAT, FNYEAQ (reference sequence). The CDR3 reads CASSLVPTGVIGKTQYF. CDR3 nucleotides: TGTGCCAGCAGCTTAGTCCCGACAGGGGTAATTGGAAAGACCCAGTACTTC.

This clone was recorded only once. The V call is TRBV6-1, the J call TRBJ2-1, with unresolved D. The CDR3 runs to 13 residues. CDR1 and CDR2 from the germline V gene are MNHNS and SASEGT. The germline V and J ends were trimmed by 2 bases and 7 bases, with 9 bases remaining between them. Here the CDR3 DNA reads TGTGCCAGCAGTGAAATGATAGAGAATGAGCAGTTCTTC. Protein product: CASSEMIENEQFF.

This chain uses TRBV19 with TRBJ2-7; 8 nucleotides line up with TRBD1. Germline CDR1 and CDR2: LNHDA and SQIVND (reference sequence). V dropped 8 bases and J dropped 0; count of bases not matched to a gene: 6. CDR3 size: 14 residues. CDR3 amino acids: CASRQGRGSYEQYF. CDR3 in DNA: TGTGCCAGTCGACAGGGGAGAGGCTCCTACGAGCAGTACTTC. The entire variable domain, with the rest obtained from reference TRBV19 and TRBJ2-7, is as follows: DGGITQSPKYLFRKEGQNVTLSCEQNLNHDAMYWYRQDPGQGLRLIYYSQIVNDFQKGDIAEGYSVSREKKESFPLTVTSAQKNPTAFYLCASRQGRGSYEQYFGPGTRLTVT.

Only a few counts were recorded for this clone. The rearrangement joins TRBV25-1 to TRBJ2-3; 13 positions match TRBD2. Germline lookup yields CDR1 MGHDK and CDR2 SYGVNS. V lost 2 bases and J lost 1; bases outside the gene matches: 0. This CDR3 has 16 amino acids. CDR3 in DNA: TGTGCCAGCAGTGAAGGACTAGCGGGAGGCACAGATACGCAGTATTTT. As protein: CASSEGLAGGTDTQYF.

The rearrangement uses TRBV30 and TRBJ1-1; a weak D match, TRBD1 (6 bases). The CDR3 contains 14 residues. V was clipped by 3 bases and J by 5 bases, with 16 bases between them. Germline lookup yields CDR1 GTSNPN and CDR2 SVGIG (reference sequence). CDR3 nucleotide sequence: TGTGCCTGGAGGGTCTCACTTCAGGGGACTGAAGCTTTCTTT. Translating gives CAWRVSLQGTEAFF.

DNA for the CDR3: TGTGCCAGCAGCTCCCCGACAAATGAGCAGTTCTTC. Protein product: CASSSPTNEQFF. The genes are TRBV7-9 and TRBJ2-1, with D hard to call. CDR1 and CDR2 from the germline V gene are SEHNR and FQNEAQ (reference sequence). CDR3 length: 12 amino acids. Trimming removed 4 bases from V and 7 bases from J, with 8 bases in between.

The chain links TRBV18 to TRBJ1-2; 7 nucleotides line up with TRBD1. Germline V CDR1 and CDR2: KGHSH, LQKENI. Trimming cost V 2 bases and J 0 bases; bases outside gene matches: 6. This CDR3 is built from 16 residues. As DNA, the CDR3 is TGTGCCAGCTCACCAACCGGACAGGAGACTAACTATGGCTACACCTTC. Encoded protein: CASSPTGQETNYGYTF.

This clone was counted a single time. This chain joins TRBV6-6 and TRBJ1-6; D not certain. Germline V gene lookup returns CDR1 MNHNY and CDR2 SVGAGI (reference sequence). This CDR3 has 11 residues. The germline V and J ends were trimmed by 4 bases and 8 bases, with 3 bases remaining between them. CDR3 amino acids: CASSSDSPLHF. The CDR3 DNA reads TGTGCCAGCAGTTCCGATTCACCCCTCCACTTT.

The gene calls are TRBV5-1 and TRBJ1-5; TRBD1 aligns across 7 bases. J lost 0 bases, V lost 2 bases, and 2 bases had no gene match. Germline values: CDR1 SGHRS, CDR2 YFSETQ. This CDR3 has 15 amino acids. The DNA of the CDR3 is TGCGCCAGCAGCTTACAGGGGAGTAGCAATCAGCCCCAGCATTTT. Its protein is CASSLQGSSNQPQHF.

The chain uses TRBV18 and TRBJ2-2; D is perhaps TRBD2 (5 bases). The germline V and J ends were trimmed by 3 bases and 5 bases, with 13 bases remaining between them. This CDR3 has 15 residues. Germline CDR1 reads KGHSH; CDR2 reads LQKENI. CDR3 protein: CASSPREFDTGELFF. In DNA form, the CDR3 reads TGTGCCAGCTCACCTCGGGAATTTGATACCGGGGAGCTGTTTTTT.

The chain carries TRBV4-1 and TRBJ2-1; a weak D match, TRBD1 (6 bases). The CDR3 sequence is 18 residues long. Per germline, CDR1 MGHRA and CDR2 YSYEKL. V lost 4 bases to trimming and J lost 0 bases, with 19 bases between them. In DNA form, the CDR3 reads TGCGCCAGCAGCCCGCAAATTACGGACAGATTCTCCTACAATGAGCAGTTCTTC. It encodes CASSPQITDRFSYNEQFF.

The genes are TRBV5-8 and TRBJ2-3; no clear D. This CDR3 is built from 14 residues. The germline CDR1 and CDR2 sequences are SGHTS and YDEGEE. Trimming cost V 4 bases and J 0 bases, with 9 bases left between them. CDR3 in amino acids: CASSPSTSTDTQYF. As DNA, the CDR3 is TGTGCCAGCAGCCCCTCAACTAGCACAGATACGCAGTATTTT.

This clone has only a few counts. The chain combines TRBV6-1 with TRBJ2-7; 10 bases line up with TRBD2. The CDR3 contains 15 residues. Losses at the gene ends were 6 bases for V and 1 base for J; bases not matched to a gene: 6. The germline V gene encodes CDR1 MNHNS and CDR2 SASEGT. The CDR3 reads CASSLAGGSSYEQYF. CDR3 bases: TGTGCCAGCAGCTTAGCGGGAGGTAGTTCCTACGAGCAGTACTTC.

The rearrangement links TRBV11-2 to TRBJ2-7, with D possibly TRBD2 on 6 matching bases. The germline CDR1 and CDR2 sequences are SGHAT and FQNNGV. Trimming left V 1 base short and J 4 bases short, with 14 bases between. This CDR3 comprises 15 residues. CDR3 sequence reads: CASSLVWGGNYEQYF. The CDR3 nucleotides are TGTGCCAGCAGCTTAGTCTGGGGAGGTAATTACGAGCAGTACTTC.

There are a few counts of this clone. J is TRBJ2-3 and V is TRBV6-1; 11 bases align to TRBD2. Germline CDR1 MNHNS, CDR2 SASEGT. V lost 1 base to trimming and J lost 6 bases; unmatched junction nucleotides: 9. This CDR3 has 17 residues. The CDR3 nucleotides are TGTGCCAGCAGTGAAGTGCTTAGCGGGGGGGCCGGGGATACGCAGTATTTT. Protein product: CASSEVLSGGAGDTQYF.

This sequence joins TRBV28 and TRBJ1-3; no clear D gene. The CDR3 is made up of 16 amino acids. Trimming took off 5 bases at V and 0 bases at J, with 14 bases between the two ends. The germline V gene encodes CDR1 MDHEN and CDR2 SYDVKM. CDR3 bases: TGTGCCAGCAGTGAATTAACCGGGAGCTCTGGAAACACCATATATTTT. Translating gives CASSELTGSSGNTIYF.

J is TRBJ1-1 and V is TRBV30; unclear D gene. Germline V lookup: CDR1 GTSNPN, CDR2 SVGIG (reference sequence). Trimming cost V 4 bases and J 1 base, with 13 bases left between them. The CDR3 loop spans 14 amino acids. The CDR3 nucleotides are TGTGCCTGGACCGTACTGGAGCCGAACACTGAAGCTTTCTTT. This encodes CAWTVLEPNTEAFF.